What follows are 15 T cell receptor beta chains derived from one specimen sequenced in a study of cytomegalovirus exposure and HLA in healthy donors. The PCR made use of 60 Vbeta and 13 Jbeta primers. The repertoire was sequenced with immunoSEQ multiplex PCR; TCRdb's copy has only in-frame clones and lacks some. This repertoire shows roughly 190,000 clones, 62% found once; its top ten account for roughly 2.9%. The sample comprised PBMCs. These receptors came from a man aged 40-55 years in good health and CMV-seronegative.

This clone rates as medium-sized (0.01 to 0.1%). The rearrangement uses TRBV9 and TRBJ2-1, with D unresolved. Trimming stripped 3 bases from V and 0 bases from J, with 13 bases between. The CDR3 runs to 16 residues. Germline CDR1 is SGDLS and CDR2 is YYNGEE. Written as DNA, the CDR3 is TGTGCCAGCAGCGAACGAAGCGAGAGCTCCTACAATGAGCAGTTCTTC. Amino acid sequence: CASSERSESSYNEQFF.

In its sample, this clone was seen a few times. This CDR3 is CASSQDRRSYGYTF. CDR3 coding DNA: TGCGCCAGCAGCCAAGATCGGAGGAGCTATGGCTACACCTTC. The rearrangement joins TRBV4-3 to TRBJ1-2; D remains unclear. V was shortened by 0 bases and J by 4 bases, with 9 bases between the two germline ends. The CDR3 length is 14 residues. Germline V CDR1 and CDR2: LGHNA, YSLEER.

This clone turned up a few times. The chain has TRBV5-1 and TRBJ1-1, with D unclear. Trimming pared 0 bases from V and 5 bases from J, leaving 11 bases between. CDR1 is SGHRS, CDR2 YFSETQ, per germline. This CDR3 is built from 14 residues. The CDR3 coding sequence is TGCGCCAGCAGCTTGGATCGGGGTAGGACTGAAGCTTTCTTT. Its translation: CASSLDRGRTEAFF.

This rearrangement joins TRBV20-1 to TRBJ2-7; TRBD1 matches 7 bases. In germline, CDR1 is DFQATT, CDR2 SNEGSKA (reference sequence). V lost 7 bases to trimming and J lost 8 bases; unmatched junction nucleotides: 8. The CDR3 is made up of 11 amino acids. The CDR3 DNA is TGCAGTGTTTTGACAGGGACAAAGCAGTACTTC. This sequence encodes CSVLTGTKQYF.

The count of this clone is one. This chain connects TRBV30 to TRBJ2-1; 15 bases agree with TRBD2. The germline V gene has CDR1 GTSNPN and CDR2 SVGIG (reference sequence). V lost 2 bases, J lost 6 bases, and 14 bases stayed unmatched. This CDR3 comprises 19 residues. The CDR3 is CAWSTGTGKGLAGGNEQFF. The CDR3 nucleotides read TGTGCCTGGAGTACCGGGACAGGGAAGGGACTAGCGGGAGGCAATGAGCAGTTCTTC.

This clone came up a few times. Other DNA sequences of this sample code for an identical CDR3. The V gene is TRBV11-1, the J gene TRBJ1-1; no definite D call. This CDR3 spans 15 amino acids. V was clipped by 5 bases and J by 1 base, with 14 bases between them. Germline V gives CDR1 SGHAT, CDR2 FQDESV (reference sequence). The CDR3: CASSLLTGSNTEAFF. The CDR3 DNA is TGTGCCAGCAGCCTCCTGACGGGATCGAACACTGAAGCTTTCTTT.

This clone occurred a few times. DNA of the CDR3: TGTGCCAGCAGGCGGACAGGGGTGGGGAACACTGAAGCTTTCTTT. This translates into CASRRTGVGNTEAFF. The chain employs TRBV6-5 and TRBJ1-1, with 9 positions matching TRBD1. Germline CDR1 and CDR2: MNHEY and SVGAGI. This CDR3 contains 15 residues. The V and J ends lost 6 bases and 1 base, in that order; junction bases with no gene match: 6.

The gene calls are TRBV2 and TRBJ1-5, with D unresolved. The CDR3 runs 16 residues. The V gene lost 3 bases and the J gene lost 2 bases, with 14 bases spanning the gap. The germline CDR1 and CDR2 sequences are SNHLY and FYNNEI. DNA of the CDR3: TGTGCCAGCAGTGATGGGAGTCGGGGAGGCAATCAGCCCCAGCATTTT. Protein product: CASSDGSRGGNQPQHF.

CDR3 sequence (DNA): TGTGCCAGCAGCCAGACTAGACGGGAAGCAGATACGCAGTATTTT. Its translation: CASSQTRREADTQYF. The rearrangement uses TRBV7-2 and TRBJ2-3; a weak D match, TRBD2 (6 bases). Germline V gives CDR1 SGHTA, CDR2 FQGNSA. The V and J ends lost 5 bases and 4 bases respectively, with 16 bases between them. The CDR3 consists of 15 residues.

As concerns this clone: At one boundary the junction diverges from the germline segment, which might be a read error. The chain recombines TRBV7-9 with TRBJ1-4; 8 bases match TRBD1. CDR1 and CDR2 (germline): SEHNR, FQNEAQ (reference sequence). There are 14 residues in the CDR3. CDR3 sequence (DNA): TGTTCCAGCAGCCAGGGACAGGACAATGAAAAACTGTTTTTT. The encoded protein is CSSSQGQDNEKLFF.

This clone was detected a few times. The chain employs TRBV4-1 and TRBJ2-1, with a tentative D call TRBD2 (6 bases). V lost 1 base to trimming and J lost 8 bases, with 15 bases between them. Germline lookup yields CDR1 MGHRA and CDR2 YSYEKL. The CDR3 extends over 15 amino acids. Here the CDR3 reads CASSQARRGMYEQFF. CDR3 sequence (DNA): TGCGCCAGCAGCCAAGCCAGGAGGGGTATGTATGAGCAGTTCTTC.

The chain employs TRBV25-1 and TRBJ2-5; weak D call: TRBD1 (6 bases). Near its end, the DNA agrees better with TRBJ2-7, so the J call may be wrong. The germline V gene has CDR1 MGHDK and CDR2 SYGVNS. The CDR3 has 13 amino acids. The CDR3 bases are TGTGCCAGCAGAGGGACAAACTCCTACGAGCAGTACTTC. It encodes CASRGTNSYEQYF.

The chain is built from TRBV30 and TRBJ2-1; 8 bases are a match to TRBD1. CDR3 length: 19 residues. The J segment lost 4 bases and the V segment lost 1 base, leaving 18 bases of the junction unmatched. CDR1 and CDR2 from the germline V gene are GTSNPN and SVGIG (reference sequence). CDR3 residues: CAWSGGQGSARAEYNEQFF. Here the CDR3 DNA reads TGTGCCTGGAGTGGAGGACAGGGCTCCGCGAGGGCCGAGTACAATGAGCAGTTCTTC.

The DNA of the CDR3 is TGTGCCAGCAGCGGGAGGGCCCCGTATGAGCAGTACTTC. Encoded protein: CASSGRAPYEQYF. The chain carries TRBV7-8 and TRBJ2-7; TRBD2 aligns across 7 bases. The germline CDR1 and CDR2 sequences are SGHVS and FQNEAQ. V lost 5 bases and J lost 7; bases outside the gene matches: 8. The CDR3 spans 13 residues.

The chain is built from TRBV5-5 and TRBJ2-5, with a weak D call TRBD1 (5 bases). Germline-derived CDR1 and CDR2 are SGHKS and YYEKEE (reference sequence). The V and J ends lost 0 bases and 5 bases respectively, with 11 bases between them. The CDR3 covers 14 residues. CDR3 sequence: CASSLGRGGETQYF. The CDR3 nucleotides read TGTGCCAGCAGCTTGGGTAGGGGTGGGGAGACCCAGTACTTC.